This is a list of T cell receptor beta chains from one sample in a study of T-cell memory formation after mild COVID-19. TCRdb reanalysed the 5' RACE reads using MiXCR and keeps one entry per CDR3 protein. The sample includes roughly 35,000 distinct CDR3 sequences, 21% seen only once; the top ten take less than 2%. The specimen sequenced was PBMCs or a T cell subset sorted from them (not recorded which). Source of these receptors: an adult who had mild COVID-19 (a few samples of this study predate the infection). Cell type and time point are not known. The CDR3 runs from the conserved cysteine through the conserved F or W. The D gene is left open where the match is weak. Clone size is stated in some rows and not others, as once, few, many or a class when expanded.

v_gene	d_gene	abundance	j_gene	len	CDR3nt	CDR3aa
TRBV7-3	TRBD2	few	TRBJ2-5	13	TGTGCCAGCAGCGCTACTAGCGGGGAGACCCAGTACTTC	CASSATSGETQYF
TRBV9	-	many	TRBJ2-1	16	TGTGCCAGCAGCGTAGTGGGGGCGGGATCCTACAATGAGCAGTTCTTC	CASSVVGAGSYNEQFF
TRBV12-3/TRBV12-4	-	-	TRBJ1-5	15	TGTGCCAGCAGTTTGAATTCTAGACCTAATCAGCCCCAGCATTTT	CASSLNSRPNQPQHF
TRBV7-3	-	many	TRBJ1-5	15	TGTGCCAGCAGCTCGGGACATTATCAAGATCAGCCCCAGCATTTT	CASSSGHYQDQPQHF
TRBV5-6	-	-	TRBJ2-1	16	TGTGCCAGCAGCAACTGGGACTCTAGCTCCTACAATGAGCAGTTCTTC	CASSNWDSSSYNEQFF
TRBV20-1	-	-	TRBJ2-7	13	TGCAGTGCTAGACAGGGCTCCTCCTACGAGCAGTACTTC	CSARQGSSYEQYF
TRBV5-1	TRBD1	few	TRBJ1-2	16	TGCGCCAGCAGCTTGGAATTCGGACAGGGGTTTGGCGGCTACACCTTC	CASSLEFGQGFGGYTF
TRBV4-3	-	-	TRBJ2-5	16	TGCGCCAGCAGCCAAGGGGCAGGGTATCCCCAAGAGACCCAGTACTTC	CASSQGAGYPQETQYF
TRBV12-3/TRBV12-4	TRBD1	medium-sized	TRBJ2-2	16	TGTGCCAGCAGCGGACAGGGGGCTGTCAACACCGGGGAGCTGTTTTTT	CASSGQGAVNTGELFF
TRBV2	TRBD2	many	TRBJ2-1	14	TGTGCCAGCAGCCCGGGACTAGCAGTCAATGAGCAGTTCTTC	CASSPGLAVNEQFF